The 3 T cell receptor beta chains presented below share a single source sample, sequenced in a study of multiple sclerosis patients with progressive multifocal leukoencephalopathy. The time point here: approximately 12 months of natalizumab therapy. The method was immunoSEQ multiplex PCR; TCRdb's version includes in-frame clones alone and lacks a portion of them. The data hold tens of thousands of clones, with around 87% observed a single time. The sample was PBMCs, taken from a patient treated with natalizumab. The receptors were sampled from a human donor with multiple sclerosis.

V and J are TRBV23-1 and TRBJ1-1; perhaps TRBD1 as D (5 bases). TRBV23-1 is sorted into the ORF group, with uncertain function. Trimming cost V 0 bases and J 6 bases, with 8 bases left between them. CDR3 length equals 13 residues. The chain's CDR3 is CASSQSWDAEAFF. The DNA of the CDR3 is TGCGCCAGCAGTCAATCCTGGGACGCTGAAGCTTTCTTT.

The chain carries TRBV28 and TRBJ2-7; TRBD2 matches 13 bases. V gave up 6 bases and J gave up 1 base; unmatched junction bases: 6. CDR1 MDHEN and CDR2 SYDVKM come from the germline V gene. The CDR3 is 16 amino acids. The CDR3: CASRGLAGSWSYEQYF. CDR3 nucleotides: TGTGCCAGCAGGGGACTAGCGGGGTCCTGGTCCTACGAGCAGTACTTC.

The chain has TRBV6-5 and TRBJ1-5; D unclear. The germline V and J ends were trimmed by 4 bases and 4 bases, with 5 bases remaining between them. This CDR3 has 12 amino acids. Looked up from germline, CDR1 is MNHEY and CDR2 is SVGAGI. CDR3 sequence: CASSFENQPQHF. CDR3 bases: TGTGCCAGCAGTTTCGAAAATCAGCCCCAGCATTTT.